Described below is a single TCR beta chain sequence and its context. No antigen is known for it. The sample holds no much larger clone one base away, and base qualities are not on file. Participants in the prospective study were enrolled through a virtual design, were aged roughly 18 to 100 years, and lived in roughly 24 United States geographic areas. Cohort assignment in the prospective study relied on participant-reported clinical history from a screening survey and a study questionnaire. Mobile phlebotomists in the prospective study collected whole blood, serum and a nasopharyngeal or oropharyngeal swab from every participant. Over a roughly two-month period, participants in the prospective study had the option of providing additional blood draws and questionnaires. Before DNA extraction, blood samples from the prospective study were shipped at room temperature or frozen. This entry is derived from a study of blood T cell repertoires in COVID-19 (dated by TCRdb to the early 2020s). Study-wide context: The collaborator samples originated in the United States, Italy and Spain and spanned the acute and convalescent phases of COVID-19. The repertoires were made available in a free public database intended to serve as a resource for research on the immune response to SARS-CoV-2. HLA class I and class II types, where available, came from metadata supplied by the sample provider rather than from assay-based typing. The prospective study material was composed of cDNA or gDNA derived from T cells, B-cell-depleted T cells, or PBMCs. The dataset comprised deeply sampled blood TCRbeta repertoires from subjects exposed to, actively infected with, or recovered from COVID-19. Sample metadata almost always included a de-identified subject ID, COVID-19 status, age in years and sex. The samples were drawn from the first 160 participants of the ongoing ImmuneRACE study and from roughly 1,300 subjects provided by 6 global collaborators. The full study reports these points: The amount of clinical and demographic metadata varied by source and participant and was provided uncurated.

The CDR3, from cysteine to phenylalanine, totals 11 residues. The entry retains the CDR3 DNA only, 33 bases that are in frame from base 1. Looking up the germline V gene yields CDR1 SQVTM and CDR2 ANQGSEA. Trimming removed 3 bases from V and 5 bases from J, leaving 7 bases between the germline ends. The immunoSEQ Assay, a bias-controlled multiplex PCR, was used to amplify TCRbeta CDR3 regions from genomic DNA. The paper's data handling went like this. The number of nucleated cells in each sample was estimated by amplification of reference gene primers within the assay. To quantify the absolute abundance of each unique TCRbeta CDR3 rearrangement, sequence reads were collapsed and filtered. Productive Simpson clonality was computed per sample as the square root of Simpson's diversity index over productive rearrangements. This is the immuneACCESS table as TCRdb keeps it, with only in-frame sequences that have V and J called. A part of the clones is gone; compared with another copy, unresolved V genes explain less than half, and the rest is unexplained. V, J and clone size are taken as reported in that table, and D and trimming were inferred from the DNA itself. The sample table lists hundreds of thousands of clones, roughly 87% of them with a count of one. Together, the top ten hold just under 6.5% of the sample.

The V gene is TRBV29-1 and the J gene is TRBJ1-2, with no reliable assignment of the D segment. This sequence was found in a woman between 25 and 40 years old with acute COVID-19. Source material: PBMCs or T cells enriched from blood (not recorded which). In nucleotides, the sequence is TGCAGCGTTGATCGGGAGTATGGCTACACCTTC. Its protein product is CSVDREYGYTF.